This passage covers 11 T cell receptor beta chains from one sample sequenced in a study of cytomegalovirus exposure and HLA in healthy donors (dated by TCRdb to 2016 to 2017). The library came from the immunoSEQ multiplex PCR assay. A mixture of 60 forward primers for TCR Vbeta segments and 13 reverse primers for TCR Jbeta segments was used in the multiplex PCR. This immuneACCESS table, as held by TCRdb, lists in-frame sequences with V and J called but not all clones. Of the missing ones, under half trace to an unresolved V gene in checked studies; the others have no known cause. The sample table lists approximately 150,000 clones, around four fifths of them with a count of one. Approximately 1.3% of the sample is held by the ten biggest clonotypes. Sequencing used PBMCs. All receptors come from a man aged 30 to 45 in good health and CMV-seronegative.

The rearrangement uses TRBV4-3 and TRBJ1-1, with 10 nucleotides matching TRBD1. This CDR3 region has 15 residues. Germline V gene data show CDR1 as LGHNA and CDR2 as YSLEER. The trim removed 3 bases at V and 7 bases at J, leaving 8 bases unmatched. The CDR3 region is CASSQAGTGAHEAFF. In nucleotides, the CDR3 is TGCGCCAGCAGCCAGGCCGGGACAGGGGCACATGAAGCTTTCTTT.

The table lists this clone with a count of one. J is TRBJ2-1 and V is TRBV12-2; TRBD2 is the table's D call and was not checked against the DNA. TRBV12-2 counts as a pseudogene. CDR3 length: 17 residues. The CDR3 loop reads CASRPIPLAGSNNEQFF. The CDR3 DNA reads TGTGCAAGTCGCCCCATTCCGTTGGCGGGGTCTAACAATGAGCAGTTCTTC.

In this sample, this clone turned up a few times. The rearrangement links TRBV28 to TRBJ1-4; D is perhaps TRBD1 (5 bases). This CDR3 comprises 14 residues. Between the trimmed V and J ends, which lost 7 bases and 3 bases, there was a span of 12 bases. Per the germline V gene, CDR1 is MDHEN and CDR2 is SYDVKM. The CDR3 DNA reads TGTGCCAGCACCAGGGCACCCGCTAATGAAAAACTGTTTTTT. Its translation is CASTRAPANEKLFF.

This clone came up a few times. This chain connects TRBV9 to TRBJ1-3, with 10 bases matching TRBD1. The CDR3 spans 15 residues. V gave up 4 bases and J gave up 2 bases; unmatched junction bases: 3. Per the germline V gene, CDR1 is SGDLS and CDR2 is YYNGEE. This chain's CDR3 is CASSPGTGAGNTIYF. Here the CDR3 DNA reads TGTGCCAGCAGCCCCGGGACAGGGGCTGGAAACACCATATATTTT.

This chain connects TRBV12-2 to TRBJ2-1; TRBD2 is the table's D call, not checked against the DNA. TRBV12-2 is listed as a pseudogene. The CDR3 extends over 16 amino acids. This CDR3 is CASRLAQRSKEGEQFF. For the CDR3, the DNA is TGTGCAAGTCGCTTAGCCCAGCGGTCCAAGGAGGGTGAGCAGTTCTTC.

This chain connects TRBV28 to TRBJ2-1; 11 nucleotides align to TRBD2. Germline V lookup: CDR1 MDHEN, CDR2 SYDVKM. The length of the CDR3 is 15 residues. The V and J ends lost 6 bases and 5 bases, in that order; junction bases with no gene match: 6. The CDR3 loop is CASRHGTSGDNEQFF. Here the CDR3 DNA reads TGTGCCAGCAGGCATGGGACTAGCGGTGACAATGAGCAGTTCTTC.

The chain employs TRBV9 and TRBJ2-5; TRBD2 matches at 9 bases. V was pared by 4 bases and J by 1 base, with 2 bases of the junction left unmatched. Per the germline V gene, CDR1 is SGDLS and CDR2 is YYNGEE. CDR3 length: 14 amino acids. The CDR3 protein is CASSPGLAQETQYF. The CDR3 region has the DNA TGTGCCAGCAGCCCGGGACTAGCCCAAGAGACCCAGTACTTC.

This chain joins TRBV27 and TRBJ1-2; TRBD1 matches 8 bases. V shed 5 bases and J 2 bases; nucleotides not matched to a gene: 7. The CDR3 is 15 residues long. The germline V gene has CDR1 MNHEY and CDR2 SMNVEV (reference sequence). The CDR3 sequence is CASSEGGQANYGYTF. CDR3 nucleotide sequence: TGTGCCAGCAGTGAAGGGGGACAGGCCAACTATGGCTACACCTTC.

This CDR3 is CATQVGPGDEQFF. CDR3 in DNA: TGTGCCACCCAGGTGGGGCCGGGGGATGAGCAGTTCTTC. V is TRBV9 and J is TRBJ2-1; D perhaps matches TRBD2 (6 bases). The germline V gene has CDR1 SGDLS and CDR2 YYNGEE. V lost 9 bases to trimming and J lost 8 bases, with 18 bases between them. The CDR3 totals 13 residues.

This chain links TRBV30 with TRBJ2-7, with 10 bases fitting TRBD1. This CDR3 contains 14 residues. V shed 0 bases and J 9 bases; nucleotides not matched to a gene: 8. Germline lookup yields CDR1 GTSNPN and CDR2 SVGIG (reference sequence). In DNA, the CDR3 is TGTGCCTGGAGTGTATCGACAGGGGGCCTCGGGCAGTACTTC. Translation gives CAWSVSTGGLGQYF.

This clone was observed a single time. The junction and the germline gene differ at one end; a read error may be behind it. The chain employs TRBV7-7 and TRBJ2-2; D uncertain. The CDR3 sequence is 16 residues long. Germline CDR1 and CDR2: SSHAT and FNYEAQ (reference sequence). The DNA for the CDR3 is TGTGCTAGCAGCTTAAATGTAGCCTCGAACACCGGGGAGCTGTTTTTT. As protein: CASSLNVASNTGELFF.